The 16 T cell receptor beta chains below come from one sample, sequenced in a study of early T cells in non-severe SARS-CoV-2 infection. TCRdb analysed the 5' RACE reads with MiXCR anew, one entry per CDR3 protein. The table has about 50,000 distinct CDR3 sequences, roughly 9.4% seen once. Sequencing used whole blood, obtained at baseline. These receptors were obtained from an adult who was a healthcare worker with PCR-confirmed SARS-CoV-2 infection or an uninfected control (not recorded which).

This chain joins TRBV12-3 or TRBV12-4 and TRBJ2-1, with D possibly being TRBD2 (6 bases). V shed 4 bases and J shed 0 bases, with 10 bases lying between them. The CDR3 spans 15 residues. In DNA, the CDR3 is TGTGCCAGCAGTTATAGCGGAAACTCCTACAATGAGCAGTTCTTC. Translation: CASSYSGNSYNEQFF.

The chain is built from TRBV6-1 and TRBJ1-2; no definite D call. Trimming took 8 bases from V and 5 from J, leaving 15 bases between them. The CDR3 is 13 residues long. The germline gives CDR1 MNHNS, CDR2 SASEGT. In DNA form, the CDR3 reads TGTGCCAGCGCACCGTTAGGGCAGTATGGCTACACCTTC. Translation gives CASAPLGQYGYTF.

In its sample, this clonotype was seen many times. The rearrangement uses TRBV2 and TRBJ2-2; no firm D call. Germline V gives CDR1 SNHLY, CDR2 FYNNEI. This CDR3 is 13 amino acids long. The germline V and J ends were trimmed by 3 bases and 4 bases, with 6 bases remaining between them. The chain's CDR3 is CASSESITGELFF. The CDR3 nucleotides are TGTGCCAGCAGTGAGTCTATCACCGGGGAGCTGTTTTTT.

The V call is TRBV20-1, the J call TRBJ2-3; 12 nucleotides agree with TRBD2. Germline V CDR1 and CDR2: DFQATT, SNEGSKA (reference sequence). The CDR3 totals 15 residues. The J segment lost 3 bases and the V segment lost 4 bases, leaving 5 bases of the junction unmatched. CDR3 in amino acids: CSAKAGTSGTDTQYF. CDR3 DNA sequence: TGCAGTGCTAAAGCCGGGACTAGCGGGACAGATACGCAGTATTTT.

This clonotype has just a few counts. This chain links TRBV11-3 with TRBJ1-1, with a weak D call TRBD1 (6 bases). V lost 4 bases to trimming and J lost 0 bases, with 6 bases between them. CDR3 size: 13 residues. CDR1 SGHNT and CDR2 YENEEA come from the germline V gene. As DNA, the CDR3 is TGTGCCAGCAGCTCAGGGGTGAACACTGAAGCTTTCTTT. Residues: CASSSGVNTEAFF.

The rearrangement uses TRBV16 and TRBJ1-4; D is unresolved. V lost 0 bases, J lost 2 bases, and 10 bases lay in between. Per the germline V gene, CDR1 is KGHSY and CDR2 is FQNENV. The CDR3 is 16 amino acids. The CDR3 coding sequence is TGTGCCAGCAGCCAATCGATAACAGACACTAATGAAAAACTGTTTTTT. It translates to CASSQSITDTNEKLFF.

This clonotype has a count of ten or more. V usage is TRBV7-6 and J usage is TRBJ2-1, with 7 bases aligning to TRBD1. V lost 2 bases, J lost 7 bases, and 11 bases stayed unmatched. This CDR3 contains 16 residues. Looked up from germline, CDR1 is SGHVS and CDR2 is FNYEAQ. CDR3 sequence reads: CASSLRQGVIGNEQFF. For the CDR3, the DNA is TGTGCCAGCAGCTTAAGGCAGGGGGTTATTGGTAATGAGCAGTTCTTC.

This clonotype was seen more than once but under ten times. The chain recombines TRBV4-3 with TRBJ1-1; 10 bases fit TRBD1. Germline values: CDR1 LGHNA, CDR2 YSLEER. CDR3 length: 19 residues. With 0 bases clipped from V and 6 bases from J, the junction kept 16 bases outside the gene matches. CDR3: CASSQEGTGESQWYPEAFF. The CDR3 bases are TGCGCCAGCAGCCAAGAGGGGACAGGGGAATCTCAGTGGTACCCTGAAGCTTTCTTT.

This clonotype was counted many times. The J gene is TRBJ2-1, the V gene TRBV20-1; D possibly corresponds to TRBD2 (6 bases). This CDR3 comprises 15 residues. Germline lookup yields CDR1 DFQATT and CDR2 SNEGSKA (reference sequence). Trimming removed 3 bases from V and 0 bases from J, with 12 bases in between. In DNA form, the CDR3 reads TGCAGTGCTAGGACAAGTAGCGGCTCCTACAATGAGCAGTTCTTC. Translation gives CSARTSSGSYNEQFF.

The chain links TRBV10-3 to TRBJ1-3; 7 positions agree with TRBD1. Germline V CDR1 and CDR2: ENHRY, SYGVKD. Trimming at V came to 2 bases and at J to 2 bases, leaving 6 bases not matched to a gene. This CDR3 has 16 amino acids. CDR3 sequence (DNA): TGTGCCATCAGTGAGGAGTCGGGACAGACTGGAAACACCATATATTTT. It yields the protein CAISEESGQTGNTIYF.

The table lists this clonotype with a few counts. CDR3 bases: TGTGCCAGCAGCTTAGCAGCCCAAACGGCGGCCTACGAGCAGTACTTC. This codes for CASSLAAQTAAYEQYF. V and J are TRBV7-2 and TRBJ2-7, with D hard to call. CDR1 and CDR2 from the germline V gene are SGHTA and FQGNSA. The CDR3 contains 16 residues. V gave up 0 bases and J gave up 2 bases, with 14 bases separating them.

The chain links TRBV20-1 to TRBJ1-6, with TRBD1 as a possible D gene (5 bases). The V end was cut by 1 base, the J end by 7 bases, with 11 bases between. The CDR3 has 14 amino acids. CDR1 DFQATT and CDR2 SNEGSKA come from the germline V gene (reference sequence). CDR3 in DNA: TGCAGTGCTAGAGGCTCCAGGGCCAATTCACCCCTCCACTTT. Translation: CSARGSRANSPLHF.

This clonotype was counted at least ten times. The rearrangement links TRBV11-2 to TRBJ2-1; the D is unclear. The CDR3 contains 11 residues. The V end lost 2 bases, the J end lost 6 bases, and 2 bases lay between the germline ends. In germline, CDR1 is SGHAT, CDR2 FQNNGV. CDR3 loop: CASSLINEQFF. CDR3 DNA: TGTGCCAGCAGCTTAATCAATGAGCAGTTCTTC.

This clonotype showed up just a few times. The V call is TRBV12-3 or TRBV12-4, the J call TRBJ2-7; no clear D gene. V shed 3 bases and J shed 6 bases, with 6 bases lying between them. The CDR3 loop spans 11 amino acids. CDR3 DNA sequence: TGTGCCAGCAGTTTTGGGCGCGAGCAGTACTTC. It yields the protein CASSFGREQYF.

The J gene is TRBJ2-5, the V gene TRBV28; D is perhaps TRBD2 (7 bases). The length of the CDR3 is 17 residues. Between the trimmed V and J ends, which lost 2 bases and 0 bases, there was a span of 16 bases. Germline V lookup: CDR1 MDHEN, CDR2 SYDVKM. The CDR3 region has the DNA TGTGCCAGCAGTTTAAATTCGGGGGGCCTGTACCAAGAGACCCAGTACTTC. Its translation is CASSLNSGGLYQETQYF.

The J gene is TRBJ2-2, the V gene TRBV18; a weak D match, TRBD1 (6 bases). Germline CDR1 reads KGHSH; CDR2 reads LQKENI. V was cut by 3 bases and J by 4 bases, with 12 bases left in between. The CDR3 is 15 amino acids. The CDR3 spells CASSPGARSTGELFF. CDR3 nucleotides: TGTGCCAGCTCACCGGGGGCGCGGAGCACCGGGGAGCTGTTTTTT. Complete variable domain (other parts from reference TRBV18 and TRBJ2-2): NAGVMQNPRHLVRRRGQEARLRCSPMKGHSHVYWYRQLPEEGLKFMVYLQKENIIDESGMPKERFSAEFPKEGPSILRIQQVVRGDSAAYFCASSPGARSTGELFFGEGSRLTVL.